This T cell receptor (beta chain) emerged from a study of early T cells in non-severe SARS-CoV-2 infection. Study-level information: It was bulk RNA from unsorted whole blood that was sequenced, and the chains were unpaired. Study-wide findings and caveats: Anti-spike CD8 specificities were favored by VDJdb matching, whose results missed private and CD4 specificities.

There are a few counts of this clonotype. The antigen remains unidentified. Researchers tagged individual cDNA molecules with unique molecular identifiers. TCRdb passed the 5' RACE reads through MiXCR, listing each CDR3 protein once. The repertoire consists of fewer than 25,000 distinct CDR3 sequences, with roughly 3.5% occurring once and the leading ten covering 5.5% to 6.5%. The CDR3 covers 13 residues. The V end was cut by 3 bases, the J end by 6 bases, with 8 bases between. Germline assignment: CDR1 SGHAT and CDR2 FQNNGV. This sequence joins TRBV11-2 and TRBJ2-2; D is uncertain. The TCR was taken from an adult who was a healthcare worker with PCR-confirmed SARS-CoV-2 infection or an uninfected control (not recorded which). The sample comprised whole blood. CDR3 nucleotides: TGTGCCAGCAGCTTGGAGATTCCCGGGGAGCTGTTTTTT. This sequence encodes CASSLEIPGELFF.